One sample yielded the 22 T cell receptor beta chains listed below, sequenced in a study of shared clonotypes between healthy human individuals. The protocol was immunoSEQ multiplex PCR, while the TCRdb copy is restricted to in-frame clones and leaves out a portion. The table lists about 990,000 clones, about 80% of them singletons. Specimen: memory CD4+ T cells from PBMCs. As to subset: CD45RA-negative fraction. The receptor set was obtained from a man younger than 30 in good health. Some clones in this sample may be carry-over from other donors' samples.

This clone came up a few times. The V call is TRBV30, the J call TRBJ1-1, with no clear D. This CDR3 is built from 13 residues. The germline CDR1 and CDR2 sequences are GTSNPN and SVGIG (reference sequence). V lost 3 bases and J lost 2, with 10 bases in between. The CDR3 region is CAWSWQINTEAFF. Written as DNA, the CDR3 is TGTGCCTGGAGCTGGCAGATTAACACTGAAGCTTTCTTT.

This clone was counted a few times. The chain links TRBV21-1 to TRBJ2-1; the D call TRBD2 from the table was never checked on the DNA. TRBV21-1 is a known pseudogene. This CDR3 region has 13 residues. Written as DNA, the CDR3 is TGTGCCAGCCCCCTAGGTCCCTTCAATGAGCAGTTCTTC. This codes for CASPLGPFNEQFF.

This clone was found a few times. The V and J genes are TRBV2 and TRBJ2-7; D is uncertain. The germline gives CDR1 SNHLY, CDR2 FYNNEI. The CDR3 has 12 residues. With 6 bases removed from V and 6 bases from J, the gap between germline ends came to 12 bases. The CDR3 DNA reads as TGTGCCAGCAGGGGTGACATGGGCGAGCAGTACTTC. It codes for CASRGDMGEQYF.

The V and J genes are TRBV28 and TRBJ1-2; D not resolved. There are 12 residues in the CDR3. Between the trimmed V and J ends, which lost 4 bases and 12 bases, there was a span of 15 bases. Per the germline V gene, CDR1 is MDHEN and CDR2 is SYDVKM. This CDR3 reads CASSSLTVLHTF. DNA for the CDR3: TGTGCCAGCAGTTCCTTAACGGTTCTCCACACCTTC.

This sequence joins TRBV5-4 and TRBJ2-2, with 8 bases fitting TRBD2. The V gene's germline CDR1 is SGHNT and CDR2 YYREEE (reference sequence). The length of the CDR3 is 16 residues. With 1 base clipped from V and 3 bases from J, the junction kept 5 bases outside the gene matches. The CDR3 is CASSLSSGKYTGELFF. The CDR3 nucleotides read TGTGCCAGCAGCTTGAGTAGCGGGAAGTACACCGGGGAGCTGTTTTTT.

The genes are TRBV30 and TRBJ2-3; D might be TRBD2 (6 bases). Germline loops: CDR1 GTSNPN, CDR2 SVGIG (reference sequence). V shed 3 bases and J shed 0 bases, with 13 bases lying between them. The CDR3 sequence is 15 residues long. CDR3 sequence: CAWRALATSTDTQYF. CDR3 bases: TGTGCCTGGAGGGCTCTAGCGACTAGCACAGATACGCAGTATTTT. The full variable domain, with the rest looked up from reference TRBV30 and TRBJ2-3, is SQTIHQWPATLVQPVGSPLSLECTVEGTSNPNLYWYRQAAGRGLQLLFYSVGIGQISSEVPQNLSASRPQDRQFILSSKKLLLSDSGFYLCAWRALATSTDTQYFGPGTRLTVL.

The J gene is TRBJ1-5, the V gene TRBV30; TRBD1 matches 9 bases. The CDR3 consists of 12 residues. The ends lost 6 bases at V and 6 bases at J; junction bases unmatched: 3. CDR1 and CDR2 (germline): GTSNPN, SVGIG (reference sequence). The CDR3 reads CACGQGIQPQHF. The DNA for the CDR3 is TGTGCCTGCGGACAGGGGATTCAGCCCCAGCATTTT.

The J gene is TRBJ1-2, the V gene TRBV28; D unclear. Between the trimmed V and J ends, which lost 4 bases and 3 bases, there was a span of 15 bases. CDR1 and CDR2 from the germline V gene are MDHEN and SYDVKM. The CDR3 has 15 residues. CDR3 sequence reads: CASSYKPDHHYGYTF. The CDR3 DNA follows: TGTGCCAGCAGTTACAAACCTGATCACCACTATGGCTACACCTTC.

In this sample, this clone turned up many times. A junction boundary mismatches the germline segment, possibly from a read error. The chain uses TRBV5-1 and TRBJ2-1, with 9 bases that match TRBD1. Germline values: CDR1 SGHRS, CDR2 YFSETQ. The CDR3 consists of 15 residues. Written as DNA, the CDR3 is TGCGCCAGCAGCACGGGACAGGGTCCCTACGATGAGCAGTTCTTC. Its protein product is CASSTGQGPYDEQFF. Full variable domain (remainder filled in from reference TRBV5-1 and TRBJ2-1): KAGVTQTPRYLIKTRGQQVTLSCSPISGHRSVSWYQQTPGQGLQFLFEYFSETQRNKGNFPGRFSGRQFSNSRSEMNVSTLELGDSALYLCASSTGQGPYDEQFFGPGTRLTVL.

In its sample, this clone was seen once. Other DNA sequences in this sample translate to the same CDR3. The rearrangement uses TRBV5-1 and TRBJ2-5; 7 positions agree with TRBD1. The V gene's germline CDR1 is SGHRS and CDR2 YFSETQ. The CDR3 length is 14 residues. V was clipped by 0 bases and J by 3 bases; unmatched bases: 2. The CDR3 region has the DNA TGCGCCAGCAGCTTGGAAGGGACAGAAGAGACCCAGTACTTC. It encodes CASSLEGTEETQYF.

The CDR3 here is CASSHPSGAEAFF. The CDR3 DNA is TGTGCCAGCAGCCATCCCTCCGGTGCTGAAGCTTTCTTT. The J gene is TRBJ1-1, the V gene TRBV4-2; D is ambiguous. V was clipped by 3 bases and J by 6 bases, with 11 bases between them. The CDR3 has 13 amino acids. Germline V CDR1 and CDR2: LGHNA, YNFKEQ.

This clone occurred a few times. This chain links TRBV30 with TRBJ2-5, with 9 positions matching TRBD1. Germline V CDR1 and CDR2: GTSNPN, SVGIG (reference sequence). The CDR3 loop spans 13 amino acids. Trimming cost V 8 bases and J 7 bases; bases outside gene matches: 11. The CDR3 here is CARTGEGLGTQYF. Written as DNA, the CDR3 is TGTGCCCGGACAGGGGAAGGATTGGGGACCCAGTACTTC.

Points on this clone: Additional DNA sequences in this sample encode the identical CDR3. The chain combines TRBV18 with TRBJ2-5, with D perhaps TRBD2 (6 bases). This CDR3 is built from 13 residues. The V gene lost 3 bases and the J gene lost 3 bases, with 8 bases spanning the gap. Germline CDR1 reads KGHSH; CDR2 reads LQKENI. As DNA, the CDR3 is TGTGCCAGCTCACCGGGGGGAGAAGAGACCCAGTACTTC. The encoded protein is CASSPGGEETQYF.

The chain employs TRBV5-1 and TRBJ2-2; unclear D gene. The germline V gene has CDR1 SGHRS and CDR2 YFSETQ. This CDR3 is 14 amino acids long. V lost 2 bases and J 4 bases, leaving 9 bases between the germline ends. CDR3 sequence: CASSLRPATGELFF. The CDR3 DNA follows: TGCGCCAGCAGCTTACGTCCCGCCACCGGGGAGCTGTTTTTT.

In its sample, this clone was seen many times. The chain recombines TRBV7-2 with TRBJ2-1; D ambiguous. Germline CDR1 reads SGHTA; CDR2 reads FQGNSA. The V end was cut by 1 base, the J end by 11 bases, with 12 bases between. The CDR3 has 13 amino acids. In DNA form, the CDR3 reads TGTGCCAGCAGCTTAGATTATGGCCAGAAGCAGTTCTTC. It is translated as CASSLDYGQKQFF. The whole variable domain, filled in from reference TRBV7-2 and TRBJ2-1, reads GAGVSQSPSNKVTEKGKDVELRCDPISGHTALYWYRQSLGQGLEFLIYFQGNSAPDKSGLPSDRFSAERTGGSVSTLTIQRTQQEDSAVYLCASSLDYGQKQFFGPGTRLTVL.

CDR3 DNA: TGCGCCAGCAGCTTCGGGGACGCCACAGATACGCAGTATTTT. Encoded protein: CASSFGDATDTQYF. The V and J genes are TRBV5-1 and TRBJ2-3; TRBD1 or TRBD2 may be the D gene (5 bases each). The germline CDR1 and CDR2 sequences are SGHRS and YFSETQ. The CDR3 is 14 amino acids. Trimming removed 2 bases from V and 2 bases from J, with 9 bases in between.

The chain carries TRBV5-1 and TRBJ2-7; TRBD1 is a possible D gene (6 bases). Trimming took 0 bases from V and 3 from J, leaving 16 bases between them. Per the germline V gene, CDR1 is SGHRS and CDR2 is YFSETQ. The CDR3 loop spans 16 amino acids. DNA of the CDR3: TGCGCCAGCAGCTTGGGTCGGCCAGGGGAAGGCTACGAGCAGTACTTC. Amino acids: CASSLGRPGEGYEQYF.

Here the CDR3 DNA reads TGCGCCAGCAGCCAAGATTATGAAAAACTGTTTTTT. This translates into CASSQDYEKLFF. The chain couples TRBV4-3 to TRBJ1-4; D remains unclear. CDR1 and CDR2 (germline): LGHNA, YSLEER. The CDR3 extends over 12 amino acids. V lost 0 bases, J lost 6 bases, and 2 bases lay in between.

The V gene is TRBV19, the J gene TRBJ2-7; unclear D gene. This CDR3 region has 8 residues. Germline V gives CDR1 LNHDA, CDR2 SQIVND (reference sequence). The V gene lost 11 bases and the J gene lost 5 bases, with 4 bases spanning the gap. DNA for the CDR3: TGTGCCCCCCACGAGCAGTACTTC. Translated: CAPHEQYF.

This clone turned up a few times. V is TRBV28 and J is TRBJ2-7, with D possibly called TRBD1 or TRBD2 (5 bases each). Germline-derived CDR1 and CDR2 are MDHEN and SYDVKM. This CDR3 contains 15 residues. V dropped 3 bases and J dropped 3 bases, with 15 bases sitting between them. The CDR3 nucleotides are TGTGCCAGCAGTTTTGCGGGTGGGACCCTCTACGAGCAGTACTTC. It codes for CASSFAGGTLYEQYF.

CDR3 sequence (DNA): TGTGCCAGCAGCTATATAGGACAGGGGGCAGGTGGGGCCAACGTCCTGACTTTC. Translating gives CASSYIGQGAGGANVLTF. This chain connects TRBV7-3 to TRBJ2-6; 11 bases are shared with TRBD1. V was pared by 4 bases and J by 3 bases, with 8 bases of the junction left unmatched. The CDR3 runs to 18 residues. In germline, CDR1 is SGHTA, CDR2 FQGTGA.

V gene TRBV7-8 combines with J gene TRBJ1-3; D ambiguous. Germline-derived CDR1 and CDR2 are SGHVS and FQNEAQ. The CDR3 covers 16 residues. Trimming left V 1 base short and J 0 bases short, with 10 bases between. CDR3 region: CASSLGAALSGNTIYF. CDR3 in DNA: TGTGCCAGCAGCTTAGGGGCAGCCCTCTCTGGAAACACCATATATTTT.